This record concerns one T cell receptor beta chain sequence. Its specificity is unknown. The data are from a study of T cell responses to AZD1222 COVID-19 vaccine. Study findings and constraints: Regions left unmutated in variants are reportedly the target of nearly half of spike-specific TCRs. Sampled repertoires all dated from after the peak T cell response. Donors were largely white British and mainly female; clonal diversity was possibly underestimated.

This CDR3 has 11 amino acids. CDR1 and CDR2 (germline): MNHEY, SVGEGT. Between the trimmed V and J ends, which lost 5 bases and 6 bases, there was a span of 8 bases. TCRdb's copy holds only in-frame clones and misses some; the assay was immunoSEQ multiplex PCR. The top ten clones hold roughly 5% of a sample with 150,000 or so clones, approximately 89% of them seen once. This TCR was recovered from an adult in good health. V is TRBV6-2 or TRBV6-3 and J is TRBJ2-7; D perhaps matches TRBD1 (5 bases). This sample comprised peripheral blood, obtained on day 0 of AZD1222 vaccination. CDR3 in amino acids: CASSQGSEQYF. The CDR3, as DNA: TGTGCCAGCAGTCAGGGAAGCGAGCAGTACTTC.